These 14 T cell receptor beta chains came from one sample sequenced in a study of CD8+CD57+ T cells in acquired aplastic anemia. Previously, flow cytometry had revealed CD8+CD57+ cell expansion in the patients chosen for sequencing. Genomic DNA acted as the template from which TCR beta VDJ combination and CDR3 sequence profiling were carried out. Using its own MiXCR run on the reads, TCRdb lists one record per CDR3 protein. The data hold under 500,000 distinct CDR3 sequences, with less than 35% observed a single time. The sequencing sample was made of sorted CD4+, CD8+, or CD8+CD57+ T cells (not recorded which) from PBMCs. The receptors shown here come from a human donor with aplastic anemia.

This clonotype was seen at least ten times. The genes are TRBV2 and TRBJ1-1, with D possibly being TRBD1 (5 bases). V was cut by 6 bases and J by 1 base, with 12 bases left in between. Germline V gene data show CDR1 as SNHLY and CDR2 as FYNNEI. The CDR3 totals 14 residues. CDR3 DNA: TGTGCCAGCAGAAGACAGCCCCAGAACACTGAAGCTTTCTTT. Translation gives CASRRQPQNTEAFF. Supplemented by reference TRBV2 and TRBJ1-1, the full variable domain reads EPEVTQTPSHQVTQMGQEVILRCVPISNHLYFYWYRQILGQKVEFLVSFYNNEISEKSEIFDDQFSVERPDGSNFTLKIRSTKLEDSAMYFCASRRQPQNTEAFFGQGTRLTVV.

The chain joins TRBV5-5 to TRBJ1-1, with 9 bases identical to TRBD1. Losses at the gene ends were 6 bases for V and 8 bases for J; bases not matched to a gene: 14. This CDR3 spans 15 amino acids. In germline, CDR1 is SGHKS, CDR2 YYEKEE (reference sequence). CDR3 DNA sequence: TGTGCCAGCATCTACAGGGGGCCTGGCAGCCAAGAAGCTTTCTTT. Translating it yields CASIYRGPGSQEAFF.

The chain carries TRBV5-1 and TRBJ1-2, with unresolved D. CDR1 and CDR2 (germline): SGHRS, YFSETQ. The germline V and J ends were trimmed by 4 bases and 4 bases, with 17 bases remaining between them. The CDR3 contains 15 residues. CDR3 loop: CASSPETRTAYGYTF. Here the CDR3 DNA reads TGCGCCAGCAGCCCTGAGACCCGTACAGCCTATGGCTACACCTTC.

The genes are TRBV6-1 and TRBJ2-1; D is unclear. The germline V gene encodes CDR1 MNHNS and CDR2 SASEGT. V lost 7 bases, J lost 0 bases, and 13 bases lay in between. The CDR3 is 15 residues long. The CDR3 DNA reads TGTGCCAGCATAAACGGTGGTAGCTCCTACAATGAGCAGTTCTTC. This gives the protein CASINGGSSYNEQFF.

This clonotype was seen a handful of times. The chain combines TRBV19 with TRBJ1-1, with D tentatively TRBD1 (5 bases). V dropped 3 bases and J dropped 6 bases, with 14 bases sitting between them. The CDR3 runs 14 residues. Per the germline V gene, CDR1 is LNHDA and CDR2 is SQIVND (reference sequence). The CDR3 bases are TGTGCCAGTAGTATTTTCAGACAGAGACCTGAAGCTTTCTTT. Its protein is CASSIFRQRPEAFF.

The chain links TRBV24-1 to TRBJ2-1; 7 bases line up with TRBD2. With 3 bases clipped from V and 0 bases from J, the junction kept 4 bases outside the gene matches. The CDR3 spans 16 residues. Germline values: CDR1 KGHDR, CDR2 SFDVKD. The CDR3 sequence: CATSDASGLSYNEQFF. The CDR3 nucleotides are TGTGCCACCAGTGATGCTAGCGGTCTCTCCTACAATGAGCAGTTCTTC.

CDR3: CSARDSGEYGGELFF. The CDR3 coding sequence is TGCAGTGCTAGAGATTCCGGGGAATACGGCGGGGAGCTGTTTTTT. The chain joins TRBV20-1 to TRBJ2-2; D possibly corresponds to TRBD2 (5 bases). The germline gives CDR1 DFQATT, CDR2 SNEGSKA (reference sequence). This CDR3 spans 15 amino acids. The V end lost 0 bases, the J end lost 7 bases, and 15 bases lay between the germline ends.

As DNA, the CDR3 is TGTGCCAGTAGTACAGAAGGGAGGTCCCAGCATTTT. This codes for CASSTEGRSQHF. The rearrangement uses TRBV19 and TRBJ1-5; no reliable D call. There are 12 residues in the CDR3. CDR1 and CDR2 from the germline V gene are LNHDA and SQIVND (reference sequence). The V end lost 4 bases, the J end lost 11 bases, and 12 bases lay between the germline ends.

This chain uses TRBV24-1 with TRBJ1-3; tentative D call: TRBD1 (5 bases). V was pared by 11 bases and J by 0 bases, with 13 bases between. This CDR3 comprises 14 residues. CDR1 KGHDR and CDR2 SFDVKD come from the germline V gene. This chain's CDR3 is CASSPGNSGNTIYF. The CDR3 DNA is TGTGCCAGCTCGCCAGGGAACTCTGGAAACACCATATATTTT.

This clonotype has only one observation. Being one base from a much bigger clone, this may be a read error. CDR3 in amino acids: CASSEGLAWNEQSF. The CDR3 DNA reads as TGTGCCAGCAGCGAAGGACTAGCGTGGAATGAGCAGTCCTTC. The rearrangement joins TRBV2 to TRBJ2-1; TRBD2 agrees at 9 bases. The CDR3 extends over 14 amino acids. Germline assignment: CDR1 SNHLY and CDR2 FYNNEI.

The chain uses TRBV5-1 and TRBJ2-5; D unclear. This CDR3 has 13 amino acids. Trimming stripped 0 bases from V and 3 bases from J, with 6 bases between. The germline V gene encodes CDR1 SGHRS and CDR2 YFSETQ. DNA of the CDR3: TGCGCCAGCAGCTTGGAATCGAAAGAGACCCAGTACTTC. It codes for CASSLESKETQYF.

The rearrangement uses TRBV5-1 and TRBJ1-1; D not certain. The ends were cut back, 2 bases at V and 1 base at J, with 12 bases in the middle. CDR1 and CDR2 (germline): SGHRS, YFSETQ. The CDR3 is made up of 15 amino acids. As DNA, the CDR3 is TGCGCCAGCAGCTTCAGTTCCGGACCGAACACTGAAGCTTTCTTT. It codes for CASSFSSGPNTEAFF. Full variable domain (outside the CDR3, taken from reference TRBV5-1 and TRBJ1-1): KAGVTQTPRYLIKTRGQQVTLSCSPISGHRSVSWYQQTPGQGLQFLFEYFSETQRNKGNFPGRFSGRQFSNSRSEMNVSTLELGDSALYLCASSFSSGPNTEAFFGQGTRLTVV.

This clonotype turned up a few times. This sequence joins TRBV7-8 and TRBJ2-7; the match to TRBD1 covers 9 bases. V shed 5 bases, J shed 2 bases, and the junction held 7 bases outside the gene matches. CDR3 length equals 15 residues. Germline-derived CDR1 and CDR2 are SGHVS and FQNEAQ. CDR3 sequence: CASSENGQGPYEQYF. CDR3 nucleotide sequence: TGTGCCAGCAGCGAAAACGGACAGGGGCCCTACGAGCAGTACTTC.

The chain carries TRBV19 and TRBJ2-5; TRBD2 might be the D (5 bases). The germline CDR1 and CDR2 sequences are LNHDA and SQIVND (reference sequence). Trimming pared 4 bases from V and 5 bases from J, leaving 11 bases between. This CDR3 spans 13 amino acids. As DNA, the CDR3 is TGTGCCAGTAGTAGGGTCCCGGGGGAGACCCAGTACTTC. It is translated as CASSRVPGETQYF. Using reference TRBV19 and TRBJ2-5 for the parts outside the CDR3, the full variable domain is DGGITQSPKYLFRKEGQNVTLSCEQNLNHDAMYWYRQDPGQGLRLIYYSQIVNDFQKGDIAEGYSVSREKKESFPLTVTSAQKNPTAFYLCASSRVPGETQYFGPGTRLLVL.